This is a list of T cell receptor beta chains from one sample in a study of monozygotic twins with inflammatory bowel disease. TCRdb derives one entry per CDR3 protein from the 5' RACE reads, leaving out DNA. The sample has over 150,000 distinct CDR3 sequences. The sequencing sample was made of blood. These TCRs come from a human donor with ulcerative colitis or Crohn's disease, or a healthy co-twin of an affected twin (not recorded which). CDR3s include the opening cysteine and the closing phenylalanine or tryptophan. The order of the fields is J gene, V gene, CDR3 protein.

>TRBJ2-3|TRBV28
CASSLPGLAGSTDTQYF
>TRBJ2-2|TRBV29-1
CSVGQDTGELFF
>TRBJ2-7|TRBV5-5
CASTSSGSYYEQYF
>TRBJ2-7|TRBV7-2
CASSTSGSAYEQYF
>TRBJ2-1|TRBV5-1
CASSLGGGRYNEQFF
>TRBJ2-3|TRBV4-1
CASRRGLGKDTQYF
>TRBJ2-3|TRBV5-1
CASSRPGQGSTDTQYF
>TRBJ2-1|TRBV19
CASKGRAAHNEQFF
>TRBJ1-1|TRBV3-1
CASSRAAGAGTEAFF
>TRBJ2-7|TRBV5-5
CASSTLRDRAYEQYF
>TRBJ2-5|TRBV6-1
CASILDRNQETQYF
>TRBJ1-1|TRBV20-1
CSAVGDGTMNTEAFF
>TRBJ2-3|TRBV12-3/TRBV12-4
CASSAIGHITDTQYF
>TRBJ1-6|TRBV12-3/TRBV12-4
CASSLRQWLETSPLHF
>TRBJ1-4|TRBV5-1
CASSFGQDREKLFF
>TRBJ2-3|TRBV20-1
CSARDRTGIDTQYF
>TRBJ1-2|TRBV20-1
CSAIVQGNYGYTF
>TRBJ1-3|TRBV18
CASSINRGGSGNTIYF
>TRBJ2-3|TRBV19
CASTLTGATDTQYF
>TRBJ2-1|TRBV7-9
CASSFGLAYNEQFF
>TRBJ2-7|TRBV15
CATSRDLAGGLDQQYF
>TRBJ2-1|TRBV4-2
CASSLRAGTDNEQFF
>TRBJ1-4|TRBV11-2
CASSFGEGATNEKLFF
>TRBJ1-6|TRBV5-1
CASRETGAENSPLHF
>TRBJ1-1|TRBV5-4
CASSSFQFRNTEAFF
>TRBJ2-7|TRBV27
CASSRGPGGAYEQYF
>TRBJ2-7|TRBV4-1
CASSQDWLASYEQYF
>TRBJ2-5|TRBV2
CASSGLAGEETQYF
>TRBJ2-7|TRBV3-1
CASSPTGRGSYEQYF
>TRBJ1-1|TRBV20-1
CSARYSQRGTEAFF
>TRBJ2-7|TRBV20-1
CSAIHQKGGGEQYF
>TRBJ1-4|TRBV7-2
CASSLAHRTTNEKLFF
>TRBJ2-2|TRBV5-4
CASSLFGVSGVPGELFF
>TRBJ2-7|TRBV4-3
CASSQGLAETYEQYF
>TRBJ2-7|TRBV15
CATSRVLRDTYEQYF
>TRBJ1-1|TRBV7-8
CASSPGRGGNTEAFF
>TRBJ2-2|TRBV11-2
CASSPAWGGLAGGNPGELFF
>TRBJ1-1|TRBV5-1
CASSFELVNTEAFF
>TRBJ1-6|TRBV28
CASSPERGVGNSPLHF
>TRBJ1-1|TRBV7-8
CASSLGQGFRLGF
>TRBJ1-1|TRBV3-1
CASSQEPGRAKPNTEAFF
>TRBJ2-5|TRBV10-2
CASSETPGSQETQYF